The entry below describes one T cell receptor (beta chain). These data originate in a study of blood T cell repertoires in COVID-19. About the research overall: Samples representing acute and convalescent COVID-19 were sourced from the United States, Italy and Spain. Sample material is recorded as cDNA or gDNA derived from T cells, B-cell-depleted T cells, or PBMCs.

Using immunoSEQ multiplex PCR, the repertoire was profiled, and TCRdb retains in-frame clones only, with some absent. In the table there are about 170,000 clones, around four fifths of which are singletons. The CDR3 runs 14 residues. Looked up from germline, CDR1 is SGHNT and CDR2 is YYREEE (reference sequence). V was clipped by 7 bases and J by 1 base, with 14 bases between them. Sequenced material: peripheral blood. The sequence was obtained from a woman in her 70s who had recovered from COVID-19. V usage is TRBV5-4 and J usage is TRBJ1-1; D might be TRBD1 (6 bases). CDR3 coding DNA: TGTGCCAGCCGAGGGGGTATTGGGAACACTGAAGCTTTCTTT. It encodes CASRGGIGNTEAFF.